This T cell receptor beta chain was documented in a study of cytomegalovirus exposure and HLA in healthy donors (dated by TCRdb to 2016 to 2017). For the study in its entirety: An earlier analysis of several hundred of the donors reported about 300 Gb of sequence data and 117 million unique TCR beta sequences obtained from 180 million or so T cells. In addition to the first cohort of 500 to 850 subjects, a separate validation cohort of approximately 110 different subjects was used. In the later analysis, no new phenotypic data were used to find candidate immune exposures; instead, reliance was placed on TCR beta sequences and their occurrence across donors. An early release covering around 630 HLA-typed donors comprised roughly 300 gigabases of sequencing data and some 79 million unique TCR sequences. Every repertoire in the discovery cohort had been generated on one and the same sequencing platform. Among about 370 genotyped donors of the cohort, an average of around 240,000 unique TCR beta nucleotide sequences was sequenced per donor, of which approximately 19% were non-productive. The study combined high-throughput TCR immunosequencing, statistical association of individual TCRs with disease status, and machine learning to predict cytomegalovirus infection status. Typing coverage varied by locus: roughly 629-640 donors for A, B, C, DRB1 and DQB1; approximately 520 for DQA1; about 590 for DPA1; some 470 for DPB1. Class I and class II HLA loci were covered by the typing at four-digit resolution. The aim of the study was to test whether cataloging public T cell receptors could identify signatures of past pathogen exposure. Donor age, sex, ethnicity and CMV serostatus were collected together with the repertoire data. Of the roughly 410 genotyped donors, 70% to 90% were placed in the genetic ancestry cluster associated with self-reported Caucasian donors. About five DR-DQ haplotypes were treated as single units for association and clustering because of strong linkage in the cohort. A later genetic analysis used genome-wide SNP genotypes for 398 of the 666 donors, treating that subset as a discovery cohort. A later analysis re-analyzed previously published TCR beta repertoires from 660 or so donors and added high-resolution HLA genotyping to study TCR occurrence patterns. To decide whether each TCR beta V gene segment behaved as functional or pseudogenic, an earlier analysis of nearly 600 of the donors relied on high-throughput TCR beta sequencing. The study profiled the T cell repertoires of hundreds of subjects by immunosequencing and related them to cytomegalovirus serostatus.

The cohort comprised 550 to 700 healthy bone marrow donors. All cohort members were sampled while nominally healthy, although unrecorded immune exposures were likely present. The donor was CMV seronegative and belonged to the group of 350 or so seronegative cohort members. Every donor gave a peripheral blood sample, and the peripheral blood mononuclear cells from that sample were used for TCR beta sequencing. Genomic DNA extraction from the blood cell samples was performed with the Qiagen DNeasy Blood Extraction Kit. Overall results and qualifications from the work: Because some donors lacked HLA typing at each locus, the association tests relied only on the typed subset. Three of the identified cytomegalovirus-associated TCR beta chains were confirmed in vitro to be specific for cytomegalovirus antigens. Only TCR beta chains were sequenced in this cohort, and the absence of alpha or paired-chain data limited detectable features. Most TCR sequences were seen in very few donors, while some public TCRs were found in many individuals. The presence/absence analyses assumed that sequencing depth was roughly uniform across donors, and that assumption may not be true. A cluster of highly shared sequence variants was judged likely to be a technical artifact of the sequencing pipeline. A later genetic analysis associated a missense DCLRE1C variant with V-gene and J-gene trimming of TCR beta chains, and an independent cohort replicated the association. A later analysis associated 15,000 to 20,000 TCR beta sequences with specific HLA alleles at a false discovery rate of 0.05. Several of the top co-occurrence clusters appeared to be linked to parvovirus B19, influenza, CMV and Epstein-Barr virus, according to a later analysis. Linkage disequilibrium might explain the correlated functional status among segregating V segments, but an unknown experimental factor could not be ruled out. A later analysis found that HLA-associated TCR beta chains were more clonally expanded and had lower generation probabilities than equally common non-associated chains. The earlier analysis of approximately 560 of the donors excluded about 16 rarely observed V segments, including chromosome 9 orphons, because counts were too low. In an earlier analysis of approximately 590 of the donors, most TCR beta V segments appeared in productive rearrangements about 87% or about 30% of the time, broadly matching IMGT annotations. According to a later genetic analysis, donors in an Asian-associated ancestry cluster had fewer N-insertions in productive TCRs than the approximately 650-donor mean. In both the original and validation cohorts, the classifier was reported to diagnose cytomegalovirus status with high specificity and sensitivity. Strong co-occurrence of HLA alleles, especially DR and DQ, made assigning TCR associations to individual alleles difficult. The study listed approximately 160 TCR beta chains as associated with cytomegalovirus. A further reported finding was that TCR beta sequences accurately predicted the HLA-A and HLA-B alleles for most subjects in the first cohort. In a later analysis, TCR association rates were found to vary across HLA loci, with the most associated TCRs seen for DRB1 alleles and the fewest for HLA-C alleles. The authors suggested that the approach could potentially be generalized to other disease states and immunological phenotypes. CMV serostatus was the only immune exposure information available for the cohort. In a later analysis, most CMV-associated TCR beta chains were found to appear HLA-restricted, with HLA associations seemingly driven largely by CMV exposure.

Library construction relied on the immunoSEQ multiplex PCR assay. For the multiplex PCR, a mixture combining 60 forward primers for TCR Vbeta segments and 13 reverse primers for TCR Jbeta segments was used. The CDR3 region of rearranged TCR beta genes was amplified from genomic DNA by a multiplex PCR assay. The amplified TCR beta libraries were sequenced on the Illumina HiSeq System as 87-base-pair reads. On the authors' methods: In a later analysis, tens of millions of unique TCR beta chains were counted across the roughly 700 repertoires, and approximately 11 million of these chains were shared by at least two donors. Raw reads were error-corrected and collapsed into unique sequences by a nearest-neighbor algorithm in which closely related sequences were merged to remove PCR and sequencing errors. V, D and J gene segments were assigned by aligning CDR3 sequences to IMGT reference sequences. For a sequence to be retained, a match of at least six nucleotides was required to both a V gene segment and a J gene segment. Rearrangements were classified as productive when the CDR3 lacked stop codons and remained in frame with V and J, and all other rearrangements were classified as non-productive. CDR3 was defined according to IMGT convention as the region running from the second conserved V-encoded cysteine to the conserved J-encoded phenylalanine. Sequences without an unambiguous match to a single V gene segment were excluded from the earlier analysis of several hundred of the donors. In an earlier analysis of approximately 590 of the donors, a V segment was called functional when productive rearrangements were above 56.7%, and segregating when the standard deviation between donors exceeded 5%. A statistical classification framework was built to diagnose cytomegalovirus status from the catalog of TCR beta chain sequences. V and J gene assignment, in a later analysis, came from comparing TCR nucleotide sequences with IMGT/GENE-DB human TR gene sequences. Using the TCRdist pipeline, a later analysis assigned CDR3 sequences along with most-parsimonious VDJ recombination scenarios. In a later analysis, every TCR beta chain was defined by the combination of its CDR3 amino acid sequence and its V-gene family, and reads without a unique V-gene family were dropped. A later analysis removed nearly 600 highly shared, low-generation-probability nucleotide sequences to deal with suspected cross-contamination and a sequencing artifact. A later analysis calculated a clonal expansion index for each public chain from normalized within-repertoire ranks of inferred template counts. In a later analysis, generation probabilities were computed with a VDJ recombination model fitted to out-of-frame rearrangements, and the resulting probabilities were checked against IGoR. In a later analysis, hypergeometric tests were used to score TCR-TCR, TCR-HLA and TCR-CMV co-occurrence, with a repertoire-size bias correction applied to TCR pairs. False discovery rates were estimated in a later analysis by permuting HLA or CMV assignments 20 times. In a later analysis, co-occurring TCRs were grouped using DBSCAN, with TCRdist sequence similarity added in when clustering inside HLA-allele-positive subsets. Repertoires with fewer than 30,000 or more than 120,000 public chains were left out of co-occurrence clustering, as were five repertoires with anomalous nucleotide sharing. The clones in this table, taken by TCRdb from immuneACCESS, are in-frame only. Not every clone is retained; where verified, under half of the shortfall comes from an unresolved V gene, and the cause of the rest is unknown. The D gene and trimming were derived from the DNA, and the V and J assignments and clone size from that table. The sample contains fewer than 200,000 clones, approximately 80% of them found a single time. The ten largest account for roughly 0.75% of the sample.

This clone has a single count. The antigen it binds to is not known. No base quality information exists; no much larger clone differs at one position. The sample taken for sequencing was PBMCs. This clonotype was obtained from a woman aged 18 to 35 in good health and CMV-seronegative.

CDR3 protein: CASSPGLSTDTQYF. The DNA reads as follows: TGTGCCAGCTCACCAGGGCTTAGCACAGATACGCAGTATTTT. The rearrangement joined TRBV18 to TRBJ2-3, with the D gene not confidently named. The germline ends are 6 bases apart after V is trimmed by 2 bases and J by 0 bases. The CDR3 spans 14 residues, from the cysteine through the phenylalanine. The sequence is cut down to CDR3 DNA, 42 bases in frame from base 1. CDR1 and CDR2 are read off the germline V gene as KGHSH and LQKENI.